This TCR beta chain is drawn from a study of OX40 agonist ivuxolimab in advanced cancers. Study-wide context: Three patients responded partially, comprising one with hepatocellular carcinoma and two with cutaneous melanoma.

Germline CDR1 reads SGDLS; CDR2 reads YYNGEE. V was clipped by 0 bases and J by 8 bases, with 9 bases between them. CDR3 length equals 14 residues. Here immunoSEQ multiplex PCR was the method, and the copy in TCRdb shows in-frame clones only, minus some. The sample records some 72,000 clones, roughly 90% being singletons. This chain uses TRBV9 with TRBJ1-6; tentative D call: TRBD1 (5 bases). This sequence was found in an adult with an advanced solid tumor such as melanoma, head and neck, liver or kidney cancer. The sample consisted of CD4+ or CD8+ T cells sorted from blood, taken in a trial of the OX40 agonist ivuxolimab. Written as DNA, the CDR3 is TGTGCCAGCAGCGTAGGTGGGGACTATTCACCCCTCCACTTT. This gives the protein CASSVGGDYSPLHF.